This TCR beta chain was documented in a study of T cells in Graves' hyperthyroidism and ophthalmopathy. Study conclusions and caveats: Ophthalmopathy was identified by the model a median about 6.8 months ahead of onset.

Amplification of TCR beta CDR3 regions was performed using RNA transcripts as template. HTBI primers were the set used in a first-round RT-PCR of the TCR CDR3. TCRdb itself ran the multiplex PCR reads through MiXCR, one entry per CDR3 protein. The repertoire holds a few hundred thousand distinct CDR3 sequences, with 15% to 19% as singletons. A note on this clonotype: As yet, its antigen is unknown.

The germline V gene has CDR1 SGHRS and CDR2 YFSETQ. V was trimmed by 0 bases and J by 1 base, leaving 10 bases between them. CDR3 length equals 16 residues. This TCR was recovered from a woman aged 25-40 years with Graves' hyperthyroidism. The material sequenced was blood. The chain carries TRBV5-1 and TRBJ2-2; perhaps TRBD2 as D (5 bases). For the CDR3, the DNA is TGCGCCAGCAGCTTGGCCCCAGCGGAGAACACCGGGGAGCTGTTTTTT. Its protein is CASSLAPAENTGELFF.